This TCR beta chain was sequenced for a study of CD8+ T cells in alopecia areata. V dropped 0 bases and J dropped 7 bases, with 19 bases sitting between them. Germline V CDR1 and CDR2: SGDLS, YYNGEE. This CDR3 has 16 residues. The treatment: oral pan-JAK inhibitor, 5-10 mg twice daily. Investigators isolated RNA and reverse transcribed it into cDNA to act as the sequencing template. Measured with immunoSEQ multiplex PCR; TCRdb has only the in-frame clones, and not every one. The profile covers a few hundred thousand clones, with around two fifths appearing a single time and almost 0.5% taken by the ten largest.

Sample: CD4+ T cells sorted from blood, taken between weeks 30 and 35, from a patient treated with tofacitinib. The chain links TRBV9 to TRBJ1-2, with no clear D. The sequence was collected from a human donor with alopecia areata. The CDR3 spells CASSVAGKAPLGGYTF. The DNA for the CDR3 is TGTGCCAGCAGCGTAGCTGGGAAGGCCCCACTAGGTGGCTACACCTTC.